One T cell receptor beta chain is described in this entry. This sample stems from a study of cytomegalovirus exposure and HLA in healthy donors. 60 Vbeta and 13 Jbeta primers were used in PCR. Sequenced by immunoSEQ multiplex PCR; TCRdb stores in-frame clones only, minus some. The table shows around 98,000 clones, with 79% occurring only once. V was pared by 3 bases and J by 13 bases, with 5 bases of the junction left unmatched. CDR1 and CDR2 from the germline V gene are SNHLY and FYNNEI. The CDR3 extends over 12 amino acids. The V gene is TRBV2, the J gene TRBJ2-5; 10 bases agree with TRBD2. This TCR was sampled from a woman in her 40s in good health and CMV-seronegative. Sequenced material: PBMCs. Here the CDR3 reads CASSEGVAGGYF. CDR3 DNA sequence: TGTGCCAGCAGTGAGGGGGTAGCGGGGGGGTACTTC.